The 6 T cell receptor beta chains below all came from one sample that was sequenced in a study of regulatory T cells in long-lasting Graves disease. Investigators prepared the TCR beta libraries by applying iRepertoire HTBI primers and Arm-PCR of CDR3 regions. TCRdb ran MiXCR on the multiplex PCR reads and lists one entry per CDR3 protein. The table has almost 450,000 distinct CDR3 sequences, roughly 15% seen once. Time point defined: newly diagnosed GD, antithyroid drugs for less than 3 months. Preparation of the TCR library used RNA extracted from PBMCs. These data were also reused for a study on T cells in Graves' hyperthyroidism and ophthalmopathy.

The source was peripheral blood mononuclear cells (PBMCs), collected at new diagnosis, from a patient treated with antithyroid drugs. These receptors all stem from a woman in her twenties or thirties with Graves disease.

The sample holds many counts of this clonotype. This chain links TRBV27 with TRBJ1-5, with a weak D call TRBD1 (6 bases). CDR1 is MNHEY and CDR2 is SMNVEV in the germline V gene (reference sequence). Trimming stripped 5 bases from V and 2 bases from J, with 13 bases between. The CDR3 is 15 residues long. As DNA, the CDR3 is TGTGCCAGCAGTGGCGGACAGATAGGCAATCAGCCCCAGCATTTT. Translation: CASSGGQIGNQPQHF.

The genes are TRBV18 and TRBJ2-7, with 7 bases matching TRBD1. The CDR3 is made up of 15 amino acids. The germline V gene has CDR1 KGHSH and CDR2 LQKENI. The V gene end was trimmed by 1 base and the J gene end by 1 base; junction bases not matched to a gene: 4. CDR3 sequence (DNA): TGTGCCAGCTCACCACAGGGGGCTGTTTCCTACGAGCAGTACTTC. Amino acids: CASSPQGAVSYEQYF.

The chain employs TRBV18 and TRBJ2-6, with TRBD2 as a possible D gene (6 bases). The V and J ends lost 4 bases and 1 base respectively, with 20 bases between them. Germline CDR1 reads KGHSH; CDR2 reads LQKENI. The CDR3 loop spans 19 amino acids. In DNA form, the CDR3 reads TGTGCCAGCTCACTAGGCGCGGGATCTTACTCTTCTGGGGCCAACGTCCTGACTTTC. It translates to CASSLGAGSYSSGANVLTF.

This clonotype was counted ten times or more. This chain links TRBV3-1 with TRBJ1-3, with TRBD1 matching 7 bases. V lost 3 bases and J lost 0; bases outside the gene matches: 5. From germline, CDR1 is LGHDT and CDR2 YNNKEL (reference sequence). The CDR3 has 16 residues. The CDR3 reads CASSQYRGVSGNTIYF. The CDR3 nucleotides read TGTGCCAGCAGCCAGTACAGGGGAGTCTCTGGAAACACCATATATTTT.

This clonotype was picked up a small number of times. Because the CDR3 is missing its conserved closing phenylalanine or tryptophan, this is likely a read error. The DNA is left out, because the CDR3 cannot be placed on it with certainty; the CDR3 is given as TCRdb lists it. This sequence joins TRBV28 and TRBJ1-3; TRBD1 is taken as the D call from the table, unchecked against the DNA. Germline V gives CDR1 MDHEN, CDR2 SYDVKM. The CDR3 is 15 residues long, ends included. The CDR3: CASSGPGEIRDHPVV.

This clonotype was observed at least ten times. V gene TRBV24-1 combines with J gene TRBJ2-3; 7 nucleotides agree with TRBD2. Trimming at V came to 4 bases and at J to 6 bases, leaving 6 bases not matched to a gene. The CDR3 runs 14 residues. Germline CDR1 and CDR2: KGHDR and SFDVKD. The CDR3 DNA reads TGTGCCACCAGTGACAGCGGGGACTCGGATACGCAGTATTTT. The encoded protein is CATSDSGDSDTQYF.